A selection of T cell receptor beta chains follows, all from one sample in a study of post-analysis software for immune sequencing data. TCRdb reanalysed the PCR reads using MiXCR and keeps one entry per CDR3 protein. The profile shows about 460,000 distinct CDR3 sequences, over 35% of them singletons. Sequences were obtained from blood. The source of these receptors is a girl between 10 and 17 years old with multiple sclerosis. CDR3s include the opening cysteine and the closing phenylalanine or tryptophan. A D gene is named only where the DNA matches it firmly.

TRBV10-3 | TRBD1 | CAISPGTGSGGANVLTF
TRBV29-1 | . | CSVLSPGDTEAFF
TRBV10-3 | . | CAISDTYSGANVLTF
TRBV6-1 | TRBD2 | CASSRRAGVNEQFF
TRBV18 | . | CASSPTTGTTNEKLFF
TRBV20-1 | TRBD2 | CSASSGLAGNSYNEQFF
TRBV12-3/TRBV12-4 | TRBD1 | CASSRPGTAQETQYF
TRBV4-1 | TRBD1 | CASSLGAQGAGETQYF
TRBV29-1 | . | CSVEDPRAYEQYF
TRBV18 | . | CASSPSSETQYF
TRBV18 | TRBD1 | CASSPLQTGRDPNTEAFF
TRBV5-6 | . | CASSLGEFSYNEQFF
TRBV6-6 | . | CASSYSIDSMDEQFF
TRBV7-2 | . | CASSLGLLGFF
TRBV12-5 | TRBD2 | CASGFYSGTLHNEQFF
TRBV5-1 | . | CASSLRAPYEQYF
TRBV2 | TRBD1 | CASSEDRGSNQPQHF
TRBV7-3 | . | CASSPVTNNEQFF
TRBV4-1 | TRBD2 | CASSRENGGGYEQYF
TRBV4-1 | . | CASSQGGRGSDTQYF
TRBV6-6 | . | CASRTDKTTIQETQYF
TRBV5-1 | . | CASSPGQNSGANVLTF
TRBV5-4 | TRBD2 | CASSPGLAEGGSDTQYF
TRBV7-9 | . | CASSFGTVTGRNEQFF
TRBV20-1 | . | CSARSDGDTGTQYF
TRBV5-1 | . | CASSLGGNDYGYTF
TRBV7-2 | TRBD1 | CASSQRQGTYEQYF
TRBV27 | TRBD1 | CASKGQGYNEQYF
TRBV29-1 | . | CSVGGRGDAGVNVLTF
TRBV27 | . | CASSSSHRWTKAFF
TRBV28 | TRBD1 | CASSSQGAAGYTF
TRBV7-2 | TRBD2 | CASSLGLAGAQYF
TRBV29-1 | TRBD1 | CSATGSTEAFF
TRBV5-1 | . | CASSQSANTEAFF
TRBV24-1 | . | CATSDLGGETQYF
TRBV29-1 | TRBD1 | CSVYQRGTGASNEQYF
TRBV29-1 | . | CSASRARVYEQYF
TRBV7-2 | . | CASSSPGLGNSPLHF
TRBV10-3 | . | CAIRTPLGGTSTDTQYF
TRBV20-1 | TRBD2 | CSARGLTTSGSYNEQFF
TRBV20-1 | TRBD1 | CSASNPTGKHEQYF
TRBV12-3/TRBV12-4 | TRBD1 | CASSVQGAGYTF
TRBV4-1 | TRBD1 | CASSRATGEVGYTF
TRBV28 | . | CASSDDEQYF
TRBV7-8 | . | CASSLRASNQPQHF
TRBV11-2 | . | CASSLVRAGNEQFF
TRBV6-1 | . | CASRDGPDTEAFF
TRBV20-1 | TRBD1 | CSGTGTAYGYTF